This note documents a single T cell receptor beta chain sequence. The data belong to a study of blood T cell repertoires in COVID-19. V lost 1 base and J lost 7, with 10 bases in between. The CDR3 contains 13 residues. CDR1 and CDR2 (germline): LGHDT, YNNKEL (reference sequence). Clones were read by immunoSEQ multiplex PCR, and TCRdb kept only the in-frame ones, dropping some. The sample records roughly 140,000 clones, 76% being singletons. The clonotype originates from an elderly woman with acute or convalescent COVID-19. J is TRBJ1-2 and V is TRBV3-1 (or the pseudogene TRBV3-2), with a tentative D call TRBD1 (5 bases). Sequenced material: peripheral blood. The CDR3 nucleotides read TGTGCCAGCAGCCAAGGGGGCGTTATTGGCTACACCTTC. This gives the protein CASSQGGVIGYTF.